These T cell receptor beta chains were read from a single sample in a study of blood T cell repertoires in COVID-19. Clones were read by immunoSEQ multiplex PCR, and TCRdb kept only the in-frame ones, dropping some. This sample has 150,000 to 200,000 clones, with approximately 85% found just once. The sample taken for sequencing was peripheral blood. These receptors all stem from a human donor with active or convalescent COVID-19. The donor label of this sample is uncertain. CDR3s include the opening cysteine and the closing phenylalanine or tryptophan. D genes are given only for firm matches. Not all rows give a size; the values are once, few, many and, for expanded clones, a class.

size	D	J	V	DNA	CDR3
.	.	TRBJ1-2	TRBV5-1	TGCGCCAGCAGCTTGGCGGGGGATGGCTACACCTTC	CASSLAGDGYTF
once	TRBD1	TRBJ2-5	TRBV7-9	TGTGCCAGCAGCTCGGGACAGGGGATACAAGAGACCCAGTACTTC	CASSSGQGIQETQYF
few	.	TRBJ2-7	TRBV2	TGTGCCAGCAGAGATTGGGACAACCCCGGGAACGAGCAGTACTTC	CASRDWDNPGNEQYF
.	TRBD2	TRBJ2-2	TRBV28	TGTGCCAGCAGTCCCCCCGGGAGGAAGAACACCGGGGAGCTGTTTTTT	CASSPPGRKNTGELFF
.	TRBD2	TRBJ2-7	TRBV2	TGTGCCAGCAGTCTAGCGGGAGGGCCGGTCTACGAGCAGTACTTC	CASSLAGGPVYEQYF
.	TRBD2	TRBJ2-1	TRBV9	TGTGCCAGCAGCGTAGAAACGGGGGGATACAATGAGCAGTTCTTC	CASSVETGGYNEQFF
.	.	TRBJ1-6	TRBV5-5	TGTGCCAGCAGCTTGGGCAGGGGCGATCTTGGGACACCCCTCCACTTT	CASSLGRGDLGTPLHF
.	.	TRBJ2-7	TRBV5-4	TGTGCCAGCAGCATCCCCAGGGGGGCATCCTACGAGCAGTACTTC	CASSIPRGASYEQYF
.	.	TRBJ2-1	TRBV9	TGTGCCAGCAGCGTAAATCGGGGGGCACAACGGAATGAGCAGTTCTTC	CASSVNRGAQRNEQFF
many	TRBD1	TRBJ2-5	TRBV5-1	TGCGCCAGCAGCTTGGGGACAGGGCGCGAGACCCAGTACTTC	CASSLGTGRETQYF
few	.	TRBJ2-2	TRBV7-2	TGTGCCAGCAGCTTAGTGTCTGCCGGGGGGGAGCTGTTTTTT	CASSLVSAGGELFF
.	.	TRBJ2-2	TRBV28	TGTGCCAGCACCGCCGCGGGGCAAACGACCGGGGAGCTGTTTTTT	CASTAAGQTTGELFF
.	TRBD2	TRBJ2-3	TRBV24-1	TGTGCCACCAAAACTAGCGGGGGCACAGATACGCAGTATTTT	CATKTSGGTDTQYF
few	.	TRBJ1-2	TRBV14	TGTGCCAGCAGCCAAGATATCAGGAGGGGTAGCGGTTATGGCTACACCTTC	CASSQDIRRGSGYGYTF
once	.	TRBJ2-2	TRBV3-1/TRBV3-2	TGTGCCAGCAGCCGTGGGGGCAACACCGGGGAGCTGTTTTTT	CASSRGGNTGELFF
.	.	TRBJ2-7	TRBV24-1	TGTGCCACCAGAGAGGGCCTCTACGAGCAGTACTTC	CATREGLYEQYF
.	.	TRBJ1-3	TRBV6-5	TGTGCCAGCAGTTACAGGGGGACTAAGGACACCATATATTTT	CASSYRGTKDTIYF
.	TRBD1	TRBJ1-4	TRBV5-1	TGCGCCAGCAGCCCGGGACAGGGCAATGAAAAACTGTTTTTT	CASSPGQGNEKLFF
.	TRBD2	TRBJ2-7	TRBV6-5	TGTGCCAGCAGGGCCTTCAGCGGGGCCGAGCAGTACTTC	CASRAFSGAEQYF
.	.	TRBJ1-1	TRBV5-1	TGCGCCAGCAGCCCACAATACAGTAGCACTGAAGCTTTCTTT	CASSPQYSSTEAFF
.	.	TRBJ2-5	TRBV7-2	TGTGCCAGCAGCTTCGGACAGAAAGAGACCCAGTACTTC	CASSFGQKETQYF
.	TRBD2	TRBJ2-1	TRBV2	TGTGCCAGCAGGGGGACTAGCCCGGGGGATGAGCAGTTCTTC	CASRGTSPGDEQFF
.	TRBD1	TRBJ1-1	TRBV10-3	TGTGCCATCAGTGAACTGGGGTACAGGGGGCACGCTGAAGCTTTCTTT	CAISELGYRGHAEAFF
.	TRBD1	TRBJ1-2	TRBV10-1	TGCGCCAGCAAGCGGGACAGGGGACAGGGCTACACCTTC	CASKRDRGQGYTF
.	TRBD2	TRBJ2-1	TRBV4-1	TGCGCCAGCAGCCAAGATCAAGCGGGACGATTCAATGAGCAGTTCTTC	CASSQDQAGRFNEQFF
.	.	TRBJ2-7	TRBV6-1	TGTGCCAGCAGTGAATCTGAAGGGGCCTTTCGCTCCTACGAGCAGTACTTC	CASSESEGAFRSYEQYF
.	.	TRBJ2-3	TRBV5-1	TGCGCCAGCAGCTTGTCCGCCCGAGGTCGCACAGATACGCAGTATTTT	CASSLSARGRTDTQYF
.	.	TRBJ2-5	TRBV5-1	TGCGCCAGCAGCTCGTCCCAAGAGACCCAGTACTTC	CASSSSQETQYF
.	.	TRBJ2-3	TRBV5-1	TGCGCCAGCAGCTTGGAAGCCCTTACAGATACGCAGTATTTT	CASSLEALTDTQYF
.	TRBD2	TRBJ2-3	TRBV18	TGTGCCAGCTCACCACGGGTAGCGGGGGTCACGGATACGCAGTATTTT	CASSPRVAGVTDTQYF
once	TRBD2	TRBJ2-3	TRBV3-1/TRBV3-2	TGTGCCAGCAGCCAACGTCTAGCGGGGCTTAGCACAGATACGCAGTATTTT	CASSQRLAGLSTDTQYF
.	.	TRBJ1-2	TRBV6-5	TGTGCCAGCATCAAGCAGGGGTACGGCTATGGCTACACCTTC	CASIKQGYGYGYTF
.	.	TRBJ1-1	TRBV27	TGTGCCAGCAGTTCCCGGGGAGGGTACACTGAAGCTTTCTTT	CASSSRGGYTEAFF
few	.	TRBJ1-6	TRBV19	TGTGCCAGTAGTTGGCGGGGCCAAACTGCGGATAATTCACCCCTCCACTTT	CASSWRGQTADNSPLHF
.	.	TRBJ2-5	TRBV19	TGTGCCAGTAGTATGCGGGACAGTTACCAAGAGACCCAGTACTTC	CASSMRDSYQETQYF
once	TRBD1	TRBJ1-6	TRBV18	TGTGCCAGCTCACCACCGAGGACAGGGAACTATAATTCACCCCTCCACTTT	CASSPPRTGNYNSPLHF
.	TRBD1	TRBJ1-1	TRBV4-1	TGCGCCAGCAGCCGCCCGGACAGGGTCTCTGAAGCTTTCTTT	CASSRPDRVSEAFF
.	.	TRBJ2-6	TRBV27	TGTGCCAGCAGTTTCTCGGGGACTGGGGCCAACGTCCTGACTTTC	CASSFSGTGANVLTF